This T cell receptor beta chain was profiled in a study of T-cell memory formation after mild COVID-19. Study conclusions and caveats: Clones that got smaller from day 15 to 85 had even CD4/CD8, while clones growing later tipped toward CD4+.

CDR3 length: 14 amino acids. Germline V gene data show CDR1 as MNHEY and CDR2 as SVGAGI. MiXCR, applied by TCRdb to the 5' RACE reads, yields one record per CDR3 protein. The sample carries 190,000 or so distinct CDR3 sequences, roughly a fifth recorded once. This clonotype was recorded a few times. No antigen is known for it. One end of the junction fails to match germline, which may point to a read error. The receptor's source is an adult woman who had mild COVID-19 (a few samples of this study predate the infection). Cell type and time point are not known. Material: PBMCs or a T cell subset sorted from them (not recorded which). The rearrangement uses TRBV6-5 and TRBJ2-1; 11 positions match TRBD2. CDR3 sequence (DNA): TGTGCCAGCAGTTACTCAGATGGACTAGCGGGTAGAGTCTTC. As protein: CASSYSDGLAGRVF.